Shown below are 21 T cell receptor beta chains from a single sample sequenced in a study of blood T cell repertoires in COVID-19. Assay: immunoSEQ multiplex PCR; the TCRdb copy retains only in-frame clones and omits some. The sample consists of about 120,000 clones, approximately 90% of them appearing once. Sequencing used peripheral blood. All receptors come from a middle-aged man with acute or convalescent COVID-19.

On this clone itself: At one boundary the junction diverges from the germline segment, which might be a read error. The chain recombines TRBV3-1 (or the pseudogene TRBV3-2) with TRBJ1-1; 7 bases match TRBD1. The CDR3 covers 15 residues. From germline, CDR1 is LGHDT and CDR2 YNNKEL (reference sequence). The CDR3 nucleotides are TGTGCCAGCAGCCTCCGGGGACAGAAGAACACTGAAGCCTTCTTT. It yields the protein CASSLRGQKNTEAFF.

The chain has TRBV7-6 and TRBJ1-2; D unresolved. Trimming removed 2 bases from V and 0 bases from J, with 10 bases in between. Germline V CDR1 and CDR2: SGHVS, FNYEAQ. This CDR3 region has 15 residues. The CDR3 nucleotides read TGTGCCAGCAGCTTATTAGGCGGAACTAACTATGGCTACACCTTC. It codes for CASSLLGGTNYGYTF.

The sample holds one count of this clone. This chain links TRBV5-4 with TRBJ1-2; D gene ambiguous. V was clipped by 6 bases and J by 3 bases, with 9 bases between them. This CDR3 contains 12 residues. Per germline, CDR1 SGHNT and CDR2 YYREEE (reference sequence). The CDR3 coding sequence is TGTGCCAGCACCTACGGGGACTATGGCTACACCTTC. Amino acids: CASTYGDYGYTF. Filled out from reference TRBV5-4 and TRBJ1-2, the complete variable domain reads ETGVTQSPTHLIKTRGQQVTLRCSSQSGHNTVSWYQQALGQGPQFIFQYYREEENGRGNFPPRFSGLQFPNYSSELNVNALELDDSALYLCASTYGDYGYTFGSGTRLTVV.

The sample holds a few counts of this clone. The chain carries TRBV30 and TRBJ1-4; the D gene is possibly TRBD1 (6 bases). V was pared by 6 bases and J by 11 bases, with 13 bases between. There are 11 residues in the CDR3. CDR1 and CDR2 (germline): GTSNPN, SVGIG (reference sequence). CDR3 loop: CACRTTGKLFF. In nucleotides, the CDR3 is TGTGCCTGCCGAACCACAGGGAAACTGTTTTTT.

Worth noting for this clone: At one of its ends the junction is not consistent with the germline gene, which may arise from a read error. V is TRBV11-2 and J is TRBJ1-3, with TRBD1 matching 10 bases. The length of the CDR3 is 15 residues. Germline CDR1 reads SGHAT; CDR2 reads FQNNGV. The CDR3 bases are TGTGCCAGCAGCTCGGACAGGGGGGTTGGATACACCATATATTTT. Translation gives CASSSDRGVGYTIYF.

The gene calls are TRBV2 and TRBJ1-1; D not resolved. Germline assignment: CDR1 SNHLY and CDR2 FYNNEI. V lost 8 bases, J lost 4 bases, and 20 bases lay in between. The CDR3 loop spans 15 amino acids. CDR3 in amino acids: CASSPELVGGTEAFF. In DNA, the CDR3 is TGTGCCAGCTCCCCTGAACTGGTCGGCGGCACTGAAGCTTTCTTT.

The chain couples TRBV29-1 to TRBJ2-3, with 7 bases that match TRBD2. V shed 5 bases, J shed 5 bases, and the junction held 10 bases outside the gene matches. The CDR3 runs 14 residues. Germline lookup yields CDR1 SQVTM and CDR2 ANQGSEA. The CDR3 bases are TGCAGCGTTTTTACCGGGGGGTGGGGAGATACGCAGTATTTT. Residues: CSVFTGGWGDTQYF.

This chain connects TRBV19 to TRBJ1-6; TRBD1 matches 8 bases. This CDR3 contains 15 residues. Germline trimming cut 5 bases from V and 6 bases from J; bases unmatched to any gene: 6. Germline CDR1 reads LNHDA; CDR2 reads SQIVND (reference sequence). The CDR3 bases are TGTGCCAGTAGTCACCCTACAGGGGGTAATTCACCCCTCCACTTT. The encoded protein is CASSHPTGGNSPLHF.

The J gene is TRBJ2-1, the V gene TRBV3-1 (or the pseudogene TRBV3-2); 7 bases agree with TRBD2. CDR1 is LGHDT and CDR2 is YNNKEL in the germline V gene (reference sequence). Unmatched junction bases numbered 3, after V lost 1 base and J lost 3 bases. The CDR3 consists of 15 residues. CDR3 bases: TGTGCCAGCAGCCAAGGGGCTAGCGGCTACAATGAGCAGTTCTTC. It is translated as CASSQGASGYNEQFF.

Worth noting for this clone: Other DNA sequences in the sample encode the same CDR3. This sequence joins TRBV6-5 and TRBJ1-1; D possibly corresponds to TRBD1 (6 bases). Per germline, CDR1 MNHEY and CDR2 SVGAGI. The CDR3 extends over 13 amino acids. The V end was cut by 6 bases, the J end by 1 base, with 9 bases between. CDR3 sequence (DNA): TGTGCCAGCAGCCTGGACAGGAACACTGAAGCTTTCTTT. Amino acids: CASSLDRNTEAFF.

This clone was counted once. The V and J genes are TRBV6-5 and TRBJ2-7; maybe TRBD1 (6 bases). CDR3 size: 12 residues. V was pared by 9 bases and J by 5 bases, with 14 bases between. Looked up from germline, CDR1 is MNHEY and CDR2 is SVGAGI. This CDR3 reads CASSTSGDEQYF. The CDR3 bases are TGTGCCAGTTCTACCTCAGGGGACGAGCAGTACTTC.

The chain is built from TRBV7-2 and TRBJ2-3, with 11 bases lining up with TRBD2. Germline CDR1 SGHTA, CDR2 FQGNSA. The CDR3 runs 15 residues. Trimming cost V 7 bases and J 4 bases; bases outside gene matches: 7. CDR3 sequence: CASNIAGGAPDTQYF. The DNA for the CDR3 is TGTGCCAGCAATATAGCGGGGGGGGCCCCAGATACGCAGTATTTT.

The rearrangement joins TRBV6-5 to TRBJ2-3, with D perhaps matching TRBD2 (6 bases). Trimming left V 2 bases short and J 1 base short, with 13 bases between. The CDR3 is 16 amino acids. Germline V gene data show CDR1 as MNHEY and CDR2 as SVGAGI. CDR3 protein: CASSYVGGVGTDTQYF. CDR3 sequence (DNA): TGTGCCAGCAGTTACGTAGGCGGGGTTGGCACAGATACGCAGTATTTT.

The rearrangement uses TRBV6-1 and TRBJ2-7; 9 bases are a match to TRBD2. CDR3 length: 14 amino acids. V lost 3 bases to trimming and J lost 7 bases; unmatched junction nucleotides: 7. CDR1 and CDR2 (germline): MNHNS, SASEGT. The CDR3 loop is CASSEGLAPREQYF. CDR3 DNA sequence: TGTGCCAGCAGTGAGGGACTAGCCCCGCGGGAGCAGTACTTC.

The V and J genes are TRBV30 and TRBJ1-2, with D possibly TRBD1 on 5 matching bases. Germline V lookup: CDR1 GTSNPN, CDR2 SVGIG (reference sequence). The CDR3 loop spans 12 amino acids. V was clipped by 5 bases and J by 14 bases, with 21 bases between them. This chain's CDR3 is CAWEKDLDKTTF. The CDR3 region has the DNA TGTGCCTGGGAGAAGGATTTGGACAAAACGACCTTC. The variable domain in full, completed from reference TRBV30 and TRBJ1-2, reads SQTIHQWPATLVQPVGSPLSLECTVEGTSNPNLYWYRQAAGRGLQLLFYSVGIGQISSEVPQNLSASRPQDRQFILSSKKLLLSDSGFYLCAWEKDLDKTTFGSGTRLTVV.

J is TRBJ1-1 and V is TRBV19; D unresolved. The germline V gene encodes CDR1 LNHDA and CDR2 SQIVND (reference sequence). This CDR3 spans 14 amino acids. Trimming removed 7 bases from V and 7 bases from J, with 19 bases in between. The CDR3 spells CASILPLNNDEAFF. CDR3 DNA: TGTGCCAGTATCCTCCCCTTGAACAACGATGAAGCTTTCTTT.

V gene TRBV2 combines with J gene TRBJ1-6, with D possibly being TRBD1 (5 bases). Trimming shortened V by 1 base and J by 5 bases, and 6 bases separated the two germline ends. Germline V gives CDR1 SNHLY, CDR2 FYNNEI. The CDR3 consists of 14 residues. The CDR3 region is CASSEDRNNSPLHF. Written as DNA, the CDR3 is TGTGCCAGCAGTGAAGACAGGAATAATTCACCCCTCCACTTT.

This chain links TRBV7-9 with TRBJ1-1; TRBD1 aligns across 7 bases. The CDR3 runs 16 residues. Germline trimming cut 5 bases from V and 3 bases from J; bases unmatched to any gene: 12. Germline CDR1 SEHNR, CDR2 FQNEAQ (reference sequence). As DNA, the CDR3 is TGTGCCAGCAGCCCGGATGGGGACAGATTATACACTGAAGCTTTCTTT. It specifies CASSPDGDRLYTEAFF.

The V gene is TRBV9, the J gene TRBJ1-3; D is unresolved. CDR1 SGDLS and CDR2 YYNGEE come from the germline V gene. This CDR3 spans 15 amino acids. Trimming stripped 0 bases from V and 3 bases from J, with 10 bases between. For the CDR3, the DNA is TGTGCCAGCAGCGTAGGAACTTTTGGTGGAAACACCATATATTTT. Protein: CASSVGTFGGNTIYF. The entire variable domain, with the rest obtained from reference TRBV9 and TRBJ1-3, is as follows: DSGVTQTPKHLITATGQRVTLRCSPRSGDLSVYWYQQSLDQGLQFLIQYYNGEERAKGNILERFSAQQFPDLHSELNLSSLELGDSALYFCASSVGTFGGNTIYFGEGSWLTVV.

This clone was counted a few times. The V and J genes are TRBV2 and TRBJ1-1, with TRBD1 matching over 8 bases. J lost 7 bases, V lost 6 bases, and 7 bases had no gene match. The CDR3 is 13 amino acids. CDR1 SNHLY and CDR2 FYNNEI come from the germline V gene. The CDR3 spells CASSRQGLDEAFF. For the CDR3, the DNA is TGTGCCAGCAGCCGACAGGGGTTGGATGAAGCTTTCTTT.

The chain joins TRBV11-2 to TRBJ1-1; TRBD1 might be the D (5 bases). The CDR3 contains 15 residues. CDR1 and CDR2 from the germline V gene are SGHAT and FQNNGV. Trimming pared 5 bases from V and 1 base from J, leaving 14 bases between. This CDR3 reads CASSLRRGANTEAFF. CDR3 in DNA: TGTGCCAGCAGCCTGAGGAGGGGCGCGAACACTGAAGCTTTCTTT.